The 25 T cell receptor beta chains below come from one sample, sequenced in a study of blood T cell repertoires in COVID-19. Using immunoSEQ multiplex PCR, the repertoire was profiled, and TCRdb retains in-frame clones only, with some absent. The sample holds approximately 200,000 clones, around nine tenths seen once. The sample taken for sequencing was peripheral blood. The receptors originated from a man aged 18 to 30 with active or convalescent COVID-19.

This sequence joins TRBV6-5 and TRBJ2-5; D is possibly TRBD2 (6 bases). The V gene's germline CDR1 is MNHEY and CDR2 SVGAGI. The CDR3 consists of 15 residues. V was cut by 4 bases and J by 6 bases, with 18 bases left in between. The CDR3 DNA sequence: TGTGCCAGCAGTTTAGTCCGGGACTTAGGGAAGACCCAGTACTTC. Translating it yields CASSLVRDLGKTQYF.

In this sample, this clone turned up a few times. The chain employs TRBV3-1 (or the pseudogene TRBV3-2) and TRBJ1-2; D is ambiguous. The germline V gene encodes CDR1 LGHDT and CDR2 YNNKEL (reference sequence). This CDR3 has 13 residues. The V gene lost 4 bases and the J gene lost 8 bases, with 14 bases spanning the gap. CDR3 sequence (DNA): TGTGCCAGCAGCCTACGGGCCGGCGGGGGCTACACCTTC. Protein product: CASSLRAGGGYTF.

The chain uses TRBV12-3 or TRBV12-4 and TRBJ1-2; D call uncertain. Trimming cost V 7 bases and J 7 bases, with 16 bases left between them. There are 13 residues in the CDR3. CDR3 residues: CASTVGREGGYTF. The CDR3 nucleotides read TGTGCCAGCACCGTAGGAAGGGAGGGTGGCTACACCTTC.

The CDR3 region has the DNA TGTGCCAGCAGCCTAGGGACATCTAACTATGGCTACACCTTC. Amino acid sequence: CASSLGTSNYGYTF. The genes are TRBV7-9 and TRBJ1-2; tentative D call: TRBD1 (6 bases). The V gene lost 5 bases and the J gene lost 0 bases, with 10 bases spanning the gap. The germline V gene encodes CDR1 SEHNR and CDR2 FQNEAQ (reference sequence). The CDR3 extends over 14 amino acids.

This sequence joins TRBV27 and TRBJ2-5, with 9 positions matching TRBD2. The V segment lost 8 bases and the J segment 3 bases; nucleotides outside the gene matches: 10. CDR1 is MNHEY and CDR2 is SMNVEV in the germline V gene (reference sequence). This CDR3 has 15 amino acids. The DNA of the CDR3 is TGTGCCAGCTGGGAGCTGAGCGGGAGGAAAGAGACCCAGTACTTC. This codes for CASWELSGRKETQYF.

The J gene is TRBJ2-5, the V gene TRBV28, with 12 bases that match TRBD1. Germline V gene lookup returns CDR1 MDHEN and CDR2 SYDVKM. The length of the CDR3 is 15 residues. V was clipped by 6 bases and J by 4 bases; unmatched bases: 6. CDR3 nucleotide sequence: TGTGCCAGCAGCGGCCGGGACAGGGGGCGAGAGACCCAGTACTTC. Residues: CASSGRDRGRETQYF.

Only a few counts were recorded for this clone. The chain is built from TRBV7-8 and TRBJ1-5; TRBD1 agrees at 11 bases. Trimming removed 8 bases from V and 3 bases from J; junction bases left unmatched: 9. The CDR3 has 16 residues. Germline loops: CDR1 SGHVS, CDR2 FQNEAQ. The DNA for the CDR3 is TGTGCCAGCGGTCTTGGGACAGGGGGAATCAATCAGCCCCAGCATTTT. Protein product: CASGLGTGGINQPQHF.

Notes on this clone: Germline is not matched at one junction end, which may reflect a read error. The genes are TRBV12-3 or TRBV12-4 and TRBJ2-2, with a tentative D call TRBD2 (5 bases). The CDR3 spans 13 residues. The CDR3 here is CASSSWETGELLF. As DNA, the CDR3 is TGTGCCAGCAGTTCATGGGAGACCGGGGAGCTGCTTTTT.

The V gene is TRBV29-1, the J gene TRBJ1-1; the D is unclear. Germline V gene lookup returns CDR1 SQVTM and CDR2 ANQGSEA. This CDR3 has 10 residues. Trimming cost V 5 bases and J 8 bases, with 9 bases left between them. In DNA form, the CDR3 reads TGCAGCGTTATCGAGTCGGAAGCTTTCTTT. It translates to CSVIESEAFF.

This chain uses TRBV30 with TRBJ2-1; D ambiguous. Germline CDR1 is GTSNPN and CDR2 is SVGIG (reference sequence). The germline V and J ends were trimmed by 0 bases and 4 bases, with 7 bases remaining between them. The CDR3 consists of 13 residues. The CDR3 DNA is TGTGCCTGGAGTGTAGACTCATACAATGAGCAGTTCTTC. Amino acids: CAWSVDSYNEQFF.

This chain links TRBV4-1 with TRBJ2-3, with D uncertain. Germline V gives CDR1 MGHRA, CDR2 YSYEKL. V gave up 0 bases and J gave up 0 bases, with 7 bases separating them. This CDR3 contains 15 residues. The CDR3 protein is CASSQETTSTDTQYF. The CDR3 DNA is TGCGCCAGCAGCCAAGAAACCACTAGCACAGATACGCAGTATTTT.

The CDR3 is CASSLAQTSHNEQFF. The CDR3 DNA reads as TGTGCCAGCAGCTTAGCGCAAACTAGCCACAATGAGCAGTTCTTC. The chain joins TRBV7-2 to TRBJ2-1; D might be TRBD2 (6 bases). V lost 0 bases to trimming and J lost 5 bases, with 11 bases between them. CDR3 length equals 15 residues. Germline assignment: CDR1 SGHTA and CDR2 FQGNSA.

The V gene is TRBV30, the J gene TRBJ2-5; D possibly corresponds to TRBD1 (5 bases). Germline values: CDR1 GTSNPN, CDR2 SVGIG (reference sequence). This CDR3 is built from 12 residues. The V gene lost 2 bases and the J gene lost 3 bases, with 7 bases spanning the gap. The CDR3 region has the DNA TGTGCCTGGAGTCGCAGGGAAGAGACCCAGTACTTC. It encodes CAWSRREETQYF.

The chain joins TRBV25-1 to TRBJ1-2; TRBD1 matches at 7 bases. The trim removed 0 bases at V and 8 bases at J, leaving 6 bases unmatched. Germline V gene lookup returns CDR1 MGHDK and CDR2 SYGVNS. This CDR3 spans 14 amino acids. CDR3 nucleotides: TGTGCCAGCAGTGAATATTTGGGACAGAACGGCTACACCTTC. Translation gives CASSEYLGQNGYTF.

The CDR3, as DNA: TGTGCCAGCAGCTCAGCCACCGGGACAGGGGGGGAAAAACTGTTTTTT. Translating gives CASSSATGTGGEKLFF. The V and J genes are TRBV11-2 and TRBJ1-4; 11 nucleotides agree with TRBD1. The V and J ends lost 4 bases and 8 bases, in that order; junction bases with no gene match: 9. The CDR3 runs 16 residues. In germline, CDR1 is SGHAT, CDR2 FQNNGV.

This clone occurred a few times. This chain uses TRBV7-9 with TRBJ1-3; tentatively, D is TRBD1 (6 bases). From germline, CDR1 is SEHNR and CDR2 FQNEAQ (reference sequence). This CDR3 spans 15 amino acids. The V end lost 5 bases, the J end lost 0 bases, and 11 bases lay between the germline ends. The CDR3 here is CASSPSTGSGNTIYF. CDR3 nucleotide sequence: TGTGCCAGCAGCCCATCGACAGGCTCTGGAAACACCATATATTTT.

CDR3 residues: CAGRQGYGYTF. Here the CDR3 DNA reads TGTGCCGGTCGACAGGGCTATGGCTACACCTTC. The chain couples TRBV30 to TRBJ1-2, with TRBD1 identical over 7 bases. CDR3 size: 11 residues. The V and J ends lost 8 bases and 4 bases, in that order; junction bases with no gene match: 4. Germline-derived CDR1 and CDR2 are GTSNPN and SVGIG (reference sequence).

The chain links TRBV13 to TRBJ2-3, with D possibly TRBD1 on 10 matching bases. V shed 5 bases and J shed 4 bases, with 34 bases lying between them. CDR3 size: 21 residues. CDR1 and CDR2 from the germline V gene are PRHDT and FYEKMQ (reference sequence). CDR3 in amino acids: CASSPRTGGTREGPSPDTQYF. The CDR3 region has the DNA TGTGCCAGCAGCCCAAGGACAGGGGGAACGCGGGAGGGCCCTAGTCCAGATACGCAGTATTTT. Filled out from reference TRBV13 and TRBJ2-3, the complete variable domain reads AAGVIQSPRHLIKEKRETATLKCYPIPRHDTVYWYQQGPGQDPQFLISFYEKMQSDKGSIPDRFSAQQFSDYHSELNMSSLELGDSALYFCASSPRTGGTREGPSPDTQYFGPGTRLTVL.

The genes are TRBV9 and TRBJ1-3, with D uncertain. CDR3 size: 15 residues. The V end lost 0 bases, the J end lost 2 bases, and 9 bases lay between the germline ends. Germline V lookup: CDR1 SGDLS, CDR2 YYNGEE. The CDR3 reads CASSVGEAPGNTIYF. For the CDR3, the DNA is TGTGCCAGCAGCGTAGGAGAGGCTCCTGGAAACACCATATATTTT.

This chain joins TRBV28 and TRBJ2-7, with D possibly being TRBD2 (6 bases). V was pared by 6 bases and J by 0 bases, with 9 bases between. Looked up from germline, CDR1 is MDHEN and CDR2 is SYDVKM. The length of the CDR3 is 13 residues. The CDR3: CASRGRDSYEQYF. The CDR3, as DNA: TGTGCCAGCAGGGGGCGGGACTCCTACGAGCAGTACTTC.

This clone was observed once. The chain recombines TRBV6-5 with TRBJ2-2; the match to TRBD2 covers 8 bases. This CDR3 comprises 14 residues. V was pared by 6 bases and J by 7 bases, with 7 bases of the junction left unmatched. CDR1 MNHEY and CDR2 SVGAGI come from the germline V gene. The CDR3 sequence: CASSSGGAGGELFF. In DNA form, the CDR3 reads TGTGCCAGCAGCTCGGGAGGGGCCGGCGGGGAGCTGTTTTTT.

V gene TRBV18 combines with J gene TRBJ1-2; TRBD1 is a possible D gene (6 bases). Trimming took 2 bases from V and 6 from J, leaving 13 bases between them. The CDR3 has 14 amino acids. CDR1 is KGHSH, CDR2 LQKENI, per germline. The CDR3 nucleotides are TGTGCCAGCTCACCAGGACAGTTCCACGATGGCTACACCTTC. This translates into CASSPGQFHDGYTF. The whole variable domain, filled in from reference TRBV18 and TRBJ1-2, reads NAGVMQNPRHLVRRRGQEARLRCSPMKGHSHVYWYRQLPEEGLKFMVYLQKENIIDESGMPKERFSAEFPKEGPSILRIQQVVRGDSAAYFCASSPGQFHDGYTFGSGTRLTVV.

As regards this clone: The sample carries other DNA sequences with the same CDR3. V usage is TRBV5-1 and J usage is TRBJ2-7, with D perhaps matching TRBD2 (6 bases). V lost 0 bases and J 2 bases, leaving 9 bases between the germline ends. Per germline, CDR1 SGHRS and CDR2 YFSETQ. This CDR3 comprises 14 residues. CDR3 in amino acids: CASSLVGGTYEQYF. Written as DNA, the CDR3 is TGCGCCAGCAGCTTGGTCGGCGGGACCTACGAGCAGTACTTC.

This chain joins TRBV5-1 and TRBJ2-3; 9 nucleotides match TRBD2. After removal of 5 bases from V and 5 bases from J, the junction contained 12 bases not matched to a gene. CDR3 length equals 16 residues. The germline V gene encodes CDR1 SGHRS and CDR2 YFSETQ. CDR3 sequence: CASRGLAGGPGDTQYF. The CDR3 coding sequence is TGCGCCAGCAGAGGCCTGGCGGGAGGGCCTGGAGATACGCAGTATTTT. Looking up the rest from reference TRBV5-1 and TRBJ2-3 gives the full variable domain: KAGVTQTPRYLIKTRGQQVTLSCSPISGHRSVSWYQQTPGQGLQFLFEYFSETQRNKGNFPGRFSGRQFSNSRSEMNVSTLELGDSALYLCASRGLAGGPGDTQYFGPGTRLTVL.

This clone was counted once. This chain connects TRBV15 to TRBJ1-5; D is perhaps TRBD1 (5 bases). Between the trimmed V and J ends, which lost 1 base and 2 bases, there was a span of 15 bases. The length of the CDR3 is 17 residues. The germline V gene has CDR1 LNHNV and CDR2 YYDKDF (reference sequence). CDR3 sequence reads: CATSRAQTGPGNQPQHF. The CDR3 coding sequence is TGTGCCACCAGCAGAGCCCAAACAGGTCCCGGCAATCAGCCCCAGCATTTT.